This T cell receptor beta chain was recorded in a study of T cell repertoires in cytomegalovirus infection. On the study more broadly: Through public TCR beta signatures, both CMV infection and matching HLA type were indicated.

MiXCR was run by TCRdb on the reads, yielding one entry per CDR3 protein. Of some 350,000 distinct CDR3 sequences in the sample, about a sixth are singletons; the top ten hold 8.5% to 10%. This clonotype was counted between two and nine times. Looked up from germline, CDR1 is SGHTA and CDR2 is FQGNSA. Trimming pared 8 bases from V and 8 bases from J, leaving 18 bases between. This CDR3 contains 13 residues. The origin of this receptor is a human donor in good health (CMV status not recorded). Some clones in this sample may be carry-over from other donors' samples. The material sequenced was PBMCs. The gene calls are TRBV7-2 and TRBJ1-1; D is perhaps TRBD1 (5 bases). The CDR3 here is CASGGDGLREAFF. In nucleotides, the CDR3 is TGTGCCAGCGGGGGGGACGGGCTTCGAGAAGCTTTCTTT.